The present TCR beta chain was sequenced within a study of PD-1 blockade in classical Hodgkin lymphoma. Only in-frame clones appear in the TCRdb table, and some are missing; sequencing was by immunoSEQ multiplex PCR. The sample holds about 46,000 clones, about 75% seen once. The V end lost 5 bases, the J end lost 1 base, and 12 bases lay between the germline ends. CDR3 length: 15 amino acids. The V gene's germline CDR1 is MNHEY and CDR2 SVGAGI. In the case of this clone: Its antigen is currently unknown.

Time point denoted: cycle 4 day 1 (C4D1), after less than seven weeks of nivolumab. The patients all showed relapse after autologous stem cell transplantation, while their brentuximab vedotin exposure varied. Regarding the study as a whole: Why the repertoires differ is still unclear, perhaps disease activity or prior therapy. By cycle point C4D1, TCR diversity had risen significantly in CD4+ cells (but not CD8+ cells).

This specimen was peripheral blood mononuclear cells (PBMCs), taken before the fourth cycle of nivolumab. The chain recombines TRBV6-5 with TRBJ2-1; possibly TRBD1 or TRBD2 for D (6 bases each). This sequence was found in a human donor with classical Hodgkin lymphoma. CDR3 nucleotides: TGTGCCAGCAGTCAACAGGGAGGTTCCTACAATGAGCAGTTCTTC. As protein: CASSQQGGSYNEQFF.